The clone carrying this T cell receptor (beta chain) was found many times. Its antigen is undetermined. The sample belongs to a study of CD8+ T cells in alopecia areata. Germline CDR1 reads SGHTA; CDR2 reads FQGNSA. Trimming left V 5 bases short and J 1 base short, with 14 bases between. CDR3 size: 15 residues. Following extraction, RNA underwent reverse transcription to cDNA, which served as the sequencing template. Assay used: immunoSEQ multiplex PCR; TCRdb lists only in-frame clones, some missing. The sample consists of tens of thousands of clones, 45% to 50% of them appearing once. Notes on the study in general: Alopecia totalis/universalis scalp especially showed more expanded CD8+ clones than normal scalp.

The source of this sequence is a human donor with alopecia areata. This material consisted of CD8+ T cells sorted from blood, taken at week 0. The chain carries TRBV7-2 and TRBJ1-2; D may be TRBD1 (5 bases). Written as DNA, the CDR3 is TGTGCCAGCAGCCCCAACCAGGGAGATAACTATGGCTACACCTTC. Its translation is CASSPNQGDNYGYTF.